The 11 T cell receptor beta chains below come from one sample, sequenced in a study of blood T cell repertoires in COVID-19. The protocol was immunoSEQ multiplex PCR, while the TCRdb copy is restricted to in-frame clones and leaves out a portion. The table has 150,000 to 200,000 clones, around 84% seen once. The sequencing sample was made of peripheral blood. These receptors were taken from a woman older than 75 with COVID-19, enrolled during active disease.

This chain joins TRBV28 and TRBJ2-2; 13 bases map to TRBD2. V shed 8 bases, J shed 6 bases, and the junction held 9 bases outside the gene matches. There are 16 residues in the CDR3. The germline CDR1 and CDR2 sequences are MDHEN and SYDVKM. CDR3 sequence: CASSSPTSGRAGELFF. CDR3 in DNA: TGTGCCAGCTCAAGCCCCACTAGCGGGAGGGCCGGGGAGCTGTTTTTT.

CDR3 in amino acids: CASSRNRGAGNQPQHF. The CDR3 DNA reads as TGTGCCAGCAGTCGTAACAGGGGCGCGGGCAATCAGCCCCAGCATTTT. The genes are TRBV6-2 or TRBV6-3 and TRBJ1-5; 7 nucleotides agree with TRBD1. Germline V CDR1 and CDR2: MNHEY, SVGEGT. The length of the CDR3 is 16 residues. The V and J ends lost 5 bases and 2 bases, in that order; junction bases with no gene match: 9.

The chain joins TRBV5-1 to TRBJ2-3, with D perhaps TRBD2 (6 bases). Per germline, CDR1 SGHRS and CDR2 YFSETQ. This CDR3 region has 15 residues. Trimming cost V 0 bases and J 3 bases, with 11 bases left between them. The CDR3 DNA reads TGCGCCAGCAGCTTGGACGGGAGCGGGACAGATACGCAGTATTTT. This translates into CASSLDGSGTDTQYF.

This clone was seen just once. The rearrangement joins TRBV11-1 to TRBJ2-1, with 13 bases that match TRBD2. The CDR3 has 16 residues. Looked up from germline, CDR1 is SGHAT and CDR2 is FQDESV (reference sequence). Losses at the gene ends were 1 base for V and 6 bases for J; bases not matched to a gene: 3. CDR3 DNA: TGTGCCAGCAGCTTAGAAACTAGCGGGAGGGGCAATGAGCAGTTCTTC. It is translated as CASSLETSGRGNEQFF.

This sequence joins TRBV20-1 and TRBJ2-1; D is unclear. V was shortened by 3 bases and J by 4 bases, with 4 bases between the two germline ends. This CDR3 has 11 residues. Looked up from germline, CDR1 is DFQATT and CDR2 is SNEGSKA (reference sequence). As DNA, the CDR3 is TGCAGTGCTAGGTATTACAATGAGCAGTTCTTC. It encodes CSARYYNEQFF.

This chain uses TRBV6-5 with TRBJ2-7; 9 bases are a match to TRBD1. Germline trimming cut 9 bases from V and 3 bases from J; bases unmatched to any gene: 9. The germline gives CDR1 MNHEY, CDR2 SVGAGI. The CDR3 is 14 residues long. CDR3 protein: CASKITTGGYEQYF. In DNA form, the CDR3 reads TGTGCCAGTAAGATTACGACAGGGGGCTACGAGCAGTACTTC.

CDR3 bases: TGTGCCAGCAGATCCGGGGACTCTTATCAGCCCCAGCATTTT. Its translation is CASRSGDSYQPQHF. V usage is TRBV6-5 and J usage is TRBJ1-5; a weak D match, TRBD1 (5 bases). The CDR3 is 14 amino acids. The ends were cut back, 6 bases at V and 5 bases at J, with 14 bases in the middle. CDR1 and CDR2 from the germline V gene are MNHEY and SVGAGI.

V is TRBV6-5 and J is TRBJ1-6, with TRBD1 matching 8 bases. The CDR3 is 13 amino acids. Germline-derived CDR1 and CDR2 are MNHEY and SVGAGI. The V gene end was trimmed by 6 bases and the J gene end by 14 bases; junction bases not matched to a gene: 9. CDR3 DNA: TGTGCCAGCAGCCCGGGACAGGTGACCTCCCTCCACTTT. It specifies CASSPGQVTSLHF.

The V call is TRBV4-3, the J call TRBJ2-1; tentative D call: TRBD2 (6 bases). Trimming pared 2 bases from V and 4 bases from J, leaving 15 bases between. In germline, CDR1 is LGHNA, CDR2 YSLEER. The CDR3 runs to 16 residues. The DNA of the CDR3 is TGCGCCAGCAGCCAAAGGGCGGGGATCTCTTACAATGAGCAGTTCTTC. It encodes CASSQRAGISYNEQFF.

This chain joins TRBV6-5 and TRBJ1-4; D uncertain. Per the germline V gene, CDR1 is MNHEY and CDR2 is SVGAGI. CDR3 size: 16 residues. V gave up 4 bases and J gave up 8 bases, with 20 bases separating them. This CDR3 is CASSSGKHNPREKLFF. The CDR3 DNA reads TGTGCCAGCAGTTCCGGGAAACATAATCCTCGGGAAAAACTGTTTTTT.

This clone was picked up one time. This chain connects TRBV6-5 to TRBJ1-1; TRBD1 is a possible D gene (6 bases). This CDR3 is built from 14 residues. Germline lookup yields CDR1 MNHEY and CDR2 SVGAGI. Trimming left V 5 bases short and J 5 bases short, with 15 bases between. Here the CDR3 DNA reads TGTGCCAGCAGTATACAGGGAATAGAGACTGAAGCTTTCTTT. Protein: CASSIQGIETEAFF.